This TCR beta chain was sequenced in a study of T cell repertoires in cytomegalovirus infection. As for the study in general: In public TCR beta signatures, there were indications of both CMV infection and matching HLA type.

General study findings and limits: HLA-C-restricted CMV-specific TCR beta clonotypes were dominant in the ex vivo response.

Via MiXCR, TCRdb re-called the reads, giving one row per CDR3 protein. The sample yields 150,000 to 200,000 distinct CDR3 sequences, roughly 30% seen once. In its sample, this clonotype was seen once. Its antigen remains unidentified. V was clipped by 1 base and J by 4 bases, with 22 bases between them. The CDR3 is 18 amino acids. The chain has TRBV12-3 or TRBV12-4 and TRBJ1-1; D is uncertain. Specimen: PBMCs. The receptor was isolated from a human donor in good health (CMV status not recorded). Some clones in this sample may be carry-over from other donors' samples. The CDR3 sequence is CASSLGRLISLGITEAFF. CDR3 coding DNA: TGTGCCAGCAGTTTAGGGCGACTGATAAGCCTCGGTATCACTGAAGCTTTCTTT.